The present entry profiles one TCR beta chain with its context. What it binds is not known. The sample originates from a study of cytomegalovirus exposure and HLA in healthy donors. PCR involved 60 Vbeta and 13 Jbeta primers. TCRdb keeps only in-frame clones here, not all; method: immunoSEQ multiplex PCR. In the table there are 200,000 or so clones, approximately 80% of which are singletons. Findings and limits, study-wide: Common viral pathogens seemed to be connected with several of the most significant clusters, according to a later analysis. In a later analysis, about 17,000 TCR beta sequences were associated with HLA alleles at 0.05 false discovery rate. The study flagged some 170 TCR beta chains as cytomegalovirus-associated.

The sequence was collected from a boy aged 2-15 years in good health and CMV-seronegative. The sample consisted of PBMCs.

CDR3 in amino acids: CAIRTPGLAGGPGRTGELFF. The CDR3 DNA reads as TGTGCCATCAGGACCCCGGGACTAGCGGGGGGGCCGGGTAGGACCGGGGAGCTGTTTTTT. This sequence joins TRBV10-3 and TRBJ2-2; 16 bases agree with TRBD2. The junction had 15 bases not matched to a gene; V was cut back by 6 bases and J by 5 bases. Germline V gene data show CDR1 as ENHRY and CDR2 as SYGVKD. The CDR3 has 20 residues.